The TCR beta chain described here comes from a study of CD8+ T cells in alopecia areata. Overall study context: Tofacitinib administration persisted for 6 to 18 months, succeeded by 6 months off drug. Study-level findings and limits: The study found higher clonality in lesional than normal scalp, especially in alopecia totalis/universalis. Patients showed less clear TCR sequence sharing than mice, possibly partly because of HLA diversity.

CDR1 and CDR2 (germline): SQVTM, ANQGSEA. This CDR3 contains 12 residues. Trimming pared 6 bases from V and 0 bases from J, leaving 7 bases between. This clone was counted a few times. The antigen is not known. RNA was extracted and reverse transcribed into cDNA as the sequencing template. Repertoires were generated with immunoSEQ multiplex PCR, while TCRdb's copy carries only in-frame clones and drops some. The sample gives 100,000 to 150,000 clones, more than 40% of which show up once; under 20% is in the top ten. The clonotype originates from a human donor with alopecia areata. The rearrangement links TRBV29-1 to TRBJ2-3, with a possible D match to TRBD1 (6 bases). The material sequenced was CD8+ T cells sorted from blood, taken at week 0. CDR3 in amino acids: CSVGQSTDTQYF. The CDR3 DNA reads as TGCAGCGTAGGACAGAGCACAGATACGCAGTATTTT.